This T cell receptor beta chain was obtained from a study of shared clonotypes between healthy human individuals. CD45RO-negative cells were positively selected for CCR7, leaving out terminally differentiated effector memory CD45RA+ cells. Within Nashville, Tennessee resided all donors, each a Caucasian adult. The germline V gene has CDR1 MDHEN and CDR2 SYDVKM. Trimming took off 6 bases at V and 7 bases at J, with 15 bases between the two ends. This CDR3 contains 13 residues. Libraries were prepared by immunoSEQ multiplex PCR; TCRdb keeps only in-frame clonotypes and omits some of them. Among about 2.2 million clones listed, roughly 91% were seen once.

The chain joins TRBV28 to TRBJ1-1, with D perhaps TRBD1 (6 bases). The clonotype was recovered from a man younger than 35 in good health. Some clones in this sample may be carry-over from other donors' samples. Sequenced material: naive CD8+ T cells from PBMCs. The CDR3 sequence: CASRIPPGHEAFF. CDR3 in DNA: TGTGCCAGCAGGATCCCCCCGGGACATGAAGCTTTCTTT.